The present T cell receptor beta chain was sequenced within a study of T cells in Graves' hyperthyroidism and ophthalmopathy. Amplification targeted TCR beta CDR3 regions from RNA transcripts. A first-round RT-PCR of the TCR CDR3 used the HTBI primer set. TCRdb fed the multiplex PCR reads into MiXCR, producing one record per CDR3 protein. The data show around 300,000 distinct CDR3 sequences, with roughly an eighth seen just once and 7.9% held by the top ten. Germline V CDR1 and CDR2: GTSNPN, SVGIG (reference sequence). This CDR3 spans 14 amino acids. Trimming took off 2 bases at V and 6 bases at J, with 17 bases between the two ends. This clonotype was recorded many times. Its antigen is still unknown. Findings and caveats of the study: The blood repertoire included most of the expanded thyroid clonotypes above 0.001.

Sequenced: blood. The chain combines TRBV30 with TRBJ2-7, with unresolved D. The source of this sequence is a woman between 40 and 55 years old with Graves' hyperthyroidism. This CDR3 is CAWSMGMQNGEQYF. CDR3 in DNA: TGTGCCTGGAGTATGGGGATGCAGAACGGCGAGCAGTACTTC. Variable domain in full (rest from reference TRBV30 and TRBJ2-7): SQTIHQWPATLVQPVGSPLSLECTVEGTSNPNLYWYRQAAGRGLQLLFYSVGIGQISSEVPQNLSASRPQDRQFILSSKKLLLSDSGFYLCAWSMGMQNGEQYFGPGTRLTVT.